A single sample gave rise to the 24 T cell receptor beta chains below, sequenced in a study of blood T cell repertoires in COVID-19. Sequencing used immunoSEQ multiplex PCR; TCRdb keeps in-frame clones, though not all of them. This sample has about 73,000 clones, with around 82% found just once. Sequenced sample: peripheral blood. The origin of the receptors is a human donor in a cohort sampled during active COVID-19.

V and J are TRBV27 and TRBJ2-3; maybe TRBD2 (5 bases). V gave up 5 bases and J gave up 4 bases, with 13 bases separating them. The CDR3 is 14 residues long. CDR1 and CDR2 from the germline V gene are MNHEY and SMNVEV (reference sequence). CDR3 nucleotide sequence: TGTGCCAGCAGTCCGGGAAGTTTCGCAGATACGCAGTATTTT. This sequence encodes CASSPGSFADTQYF.

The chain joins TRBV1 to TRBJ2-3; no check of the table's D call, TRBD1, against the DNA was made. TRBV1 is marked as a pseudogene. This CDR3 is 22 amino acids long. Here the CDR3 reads CTSSHPHTIQGVRIFCTDTQYF. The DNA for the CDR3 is TGCACCAGCAGCCACCCCCATACTATACAGGGGGTCAGGATCTTTTGCACAGATACGCAGTATTTT.

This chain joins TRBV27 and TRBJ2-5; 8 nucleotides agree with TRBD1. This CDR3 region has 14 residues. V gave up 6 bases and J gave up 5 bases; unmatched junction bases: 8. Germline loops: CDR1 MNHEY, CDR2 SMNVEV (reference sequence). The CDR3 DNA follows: TGTGCCAGCAGCCCCGGACAGGGTCCGGAGACCCAGTACTTC. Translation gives CASSPGQGPETQYF.

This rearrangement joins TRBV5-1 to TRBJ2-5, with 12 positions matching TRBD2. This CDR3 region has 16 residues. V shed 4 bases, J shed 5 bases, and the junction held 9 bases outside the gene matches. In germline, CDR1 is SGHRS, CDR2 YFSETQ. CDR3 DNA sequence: TGCGCCAGCAGCCCCCGGACTAGCGGGGCGCTGGAGACCCAGTACTTC. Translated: CASSPRTSGALETQYF.

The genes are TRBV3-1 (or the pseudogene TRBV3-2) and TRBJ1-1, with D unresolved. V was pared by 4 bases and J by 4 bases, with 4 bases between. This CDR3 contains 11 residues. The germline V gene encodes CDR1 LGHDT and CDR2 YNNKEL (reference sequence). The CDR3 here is CASSPGTEAFF. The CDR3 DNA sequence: TGTGCCAGCAGCCCCGGCACTGAAGCTTTCTTT.

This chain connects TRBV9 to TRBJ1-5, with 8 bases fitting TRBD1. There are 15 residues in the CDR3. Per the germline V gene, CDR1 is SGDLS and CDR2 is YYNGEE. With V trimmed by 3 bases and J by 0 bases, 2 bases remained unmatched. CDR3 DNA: TGTGCCAGCAGCGCCGGGACAGGTAGCAATCAGCCCCAGCATTTT. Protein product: CASSAGTGSNQPQHF.

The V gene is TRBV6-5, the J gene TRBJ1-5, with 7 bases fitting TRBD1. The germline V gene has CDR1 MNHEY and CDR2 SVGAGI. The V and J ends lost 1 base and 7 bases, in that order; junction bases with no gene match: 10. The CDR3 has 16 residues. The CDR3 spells CASSYYRGPAEQPQHF. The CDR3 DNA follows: TGTGCCAGCAGTTACTATAGGGGGCCAGCAGAACAGCCCCAGCATTTT.

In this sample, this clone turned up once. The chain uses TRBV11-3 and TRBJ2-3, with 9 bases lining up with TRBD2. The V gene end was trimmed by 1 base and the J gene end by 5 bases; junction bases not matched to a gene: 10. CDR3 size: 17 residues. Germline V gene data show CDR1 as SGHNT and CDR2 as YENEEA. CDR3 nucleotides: TGTGCCAGCAGCTTAGGTCTGGGCGGGGGGGCCGGAGATACGCAGTATTTT. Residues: CASSLGLGGGAGDTQYF.

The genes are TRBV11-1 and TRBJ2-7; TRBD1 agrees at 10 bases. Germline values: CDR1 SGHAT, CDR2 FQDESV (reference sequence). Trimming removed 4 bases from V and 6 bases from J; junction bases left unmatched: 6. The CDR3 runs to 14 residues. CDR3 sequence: CASSSTGTGVEQYF. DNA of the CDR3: TGTGCCAGCAGCTCGACCGGGACAGGGGTCGAGCAGTACTTC.

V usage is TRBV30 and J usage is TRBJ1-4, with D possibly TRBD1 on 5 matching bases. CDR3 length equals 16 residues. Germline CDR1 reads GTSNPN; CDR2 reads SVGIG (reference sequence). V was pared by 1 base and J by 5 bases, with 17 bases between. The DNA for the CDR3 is TGTGCCTGGAGTGAAGTTATCAGGGAGGTGAATGAAAAACTGTTTTTT. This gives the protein CAWSEVIREVNEKLFF.

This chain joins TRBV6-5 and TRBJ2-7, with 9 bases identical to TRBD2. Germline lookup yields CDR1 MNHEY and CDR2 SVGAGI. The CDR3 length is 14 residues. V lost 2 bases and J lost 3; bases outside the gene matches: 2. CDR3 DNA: TGTGCCAGCAGTTACGCGGGGGGGTTCTACGAGCAGTACTTC. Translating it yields CASSYAGGFYEQYF.

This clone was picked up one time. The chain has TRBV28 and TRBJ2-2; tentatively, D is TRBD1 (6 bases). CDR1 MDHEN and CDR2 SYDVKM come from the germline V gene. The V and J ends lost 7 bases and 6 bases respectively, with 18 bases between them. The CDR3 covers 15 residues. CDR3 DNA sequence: TGTGCCAGCAAATTAGGACAGACTCTACCCGGGGAGCTGTTTTTT. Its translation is CASKLGQTLPGELFF.

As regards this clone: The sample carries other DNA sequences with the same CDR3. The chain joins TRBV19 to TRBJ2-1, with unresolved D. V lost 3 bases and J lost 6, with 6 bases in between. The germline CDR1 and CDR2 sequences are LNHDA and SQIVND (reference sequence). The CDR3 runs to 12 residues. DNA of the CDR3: TGTGCCAGTAGTATGAGAGTCAATGAGCAGTTCTTC. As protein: CASSMRVNEQFF.

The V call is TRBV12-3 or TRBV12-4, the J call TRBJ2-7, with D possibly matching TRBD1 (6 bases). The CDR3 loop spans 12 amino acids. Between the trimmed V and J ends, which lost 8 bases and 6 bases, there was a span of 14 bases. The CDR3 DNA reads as TGTGCCAGCGGTTCCGGGACACCCGAGCAGTACTTC. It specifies CASGSGTPEQYF.

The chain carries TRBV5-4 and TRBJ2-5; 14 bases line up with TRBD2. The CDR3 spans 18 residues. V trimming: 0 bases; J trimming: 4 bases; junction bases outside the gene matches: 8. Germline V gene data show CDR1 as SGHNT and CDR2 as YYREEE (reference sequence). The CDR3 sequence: CASSLDTWTSGGPETQYF. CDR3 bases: TGTGCCAGCAGCTTGGACACCTGGACTAGCGGGGGGCCAGAGACCCAGTACTTC.

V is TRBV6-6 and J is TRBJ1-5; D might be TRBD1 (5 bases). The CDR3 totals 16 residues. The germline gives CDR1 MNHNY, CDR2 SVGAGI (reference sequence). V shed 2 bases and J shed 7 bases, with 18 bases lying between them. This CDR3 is CASSYGTLQAGQPQHF. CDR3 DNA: TGTGCCAGCAGTTACGGGACCCTACAGGCGGGGCAGCCCCAGCATTTT.

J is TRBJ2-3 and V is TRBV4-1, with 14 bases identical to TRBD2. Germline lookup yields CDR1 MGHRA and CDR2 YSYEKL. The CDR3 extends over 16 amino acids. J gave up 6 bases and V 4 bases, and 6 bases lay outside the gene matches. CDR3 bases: TGCGCCAGCAGCCTCAGACTAGCGGGGGGGTGGGATACGCAGTATTTT. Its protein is CASSLRLAGGWDTQYF.

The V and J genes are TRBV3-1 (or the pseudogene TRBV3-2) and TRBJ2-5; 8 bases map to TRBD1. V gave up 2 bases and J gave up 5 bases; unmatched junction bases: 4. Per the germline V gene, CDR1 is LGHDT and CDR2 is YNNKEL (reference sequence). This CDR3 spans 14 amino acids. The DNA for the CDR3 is TGTGCCAGCAGCCAAAAGACAGGGGCGGAGACCCAGTACTTC. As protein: CASSQKTGAETQYF.

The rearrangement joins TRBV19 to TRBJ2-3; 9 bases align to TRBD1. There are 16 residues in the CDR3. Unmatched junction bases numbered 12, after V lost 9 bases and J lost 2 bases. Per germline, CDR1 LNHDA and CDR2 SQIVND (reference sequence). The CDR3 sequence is CASTGPRDRATDTQYF. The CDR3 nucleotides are TGTGCCAGCACTGGCCCCCGGGACAGGGCCACAGATACGCAGTATTTT. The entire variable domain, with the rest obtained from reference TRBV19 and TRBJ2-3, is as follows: DGGITQSPKYLFRKEGQNVTLSCEQNLNHDAMYWYRQDPGQGLRLIYYSQIVNDFQKGDIAEGYSVSREKKESFPLTVTSAQKNPTAFYLCASTGPRDRATDTQYFGPGTRLTVL.

CDR3 sequence (DNA): TGCGCCAGCAGCTTGGGGACAGGGGCCTCCTACGAGCAGTACTTC. Translation gives CASSLGTGASYEQYF. This sequence joins TRBV5-1 and TRBJ2-7; 9 bases line up with TRBD1. The CDR3 has 15 residues. Germline V gives CDR1 SGHRS, CDR2 YFSETQ. With V trimmed by 0 bases and J by 0 bases, 1 base remained unmatched.

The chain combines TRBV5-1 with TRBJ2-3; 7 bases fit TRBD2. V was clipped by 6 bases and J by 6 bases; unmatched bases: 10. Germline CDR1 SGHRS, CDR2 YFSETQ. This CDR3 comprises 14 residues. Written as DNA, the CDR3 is TGCGCCAGCACCACGGGGGGAGGGACTGATACGCAGTATTTT. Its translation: CASTTGGGTDTQYF.

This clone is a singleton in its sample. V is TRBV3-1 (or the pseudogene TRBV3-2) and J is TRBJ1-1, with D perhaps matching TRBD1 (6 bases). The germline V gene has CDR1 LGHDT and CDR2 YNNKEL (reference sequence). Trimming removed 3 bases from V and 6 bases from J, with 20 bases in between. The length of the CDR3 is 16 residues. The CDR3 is CASSHPLQGRGAEAFF. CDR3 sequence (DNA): TGTGCCAGCAGCCACCCGCTACAGGGCCGGGGGGCTGAAGCTTTCTTT.

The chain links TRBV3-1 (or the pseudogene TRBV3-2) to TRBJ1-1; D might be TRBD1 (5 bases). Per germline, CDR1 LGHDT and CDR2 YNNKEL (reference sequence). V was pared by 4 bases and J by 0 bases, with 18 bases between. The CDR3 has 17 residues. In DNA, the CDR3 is TGTGCCAGCAGCCGGTTCTCGACCGGGACTTTGAACACTGAAGCTTTCTTT. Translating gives CASSRFSTGTLNTEAFF.

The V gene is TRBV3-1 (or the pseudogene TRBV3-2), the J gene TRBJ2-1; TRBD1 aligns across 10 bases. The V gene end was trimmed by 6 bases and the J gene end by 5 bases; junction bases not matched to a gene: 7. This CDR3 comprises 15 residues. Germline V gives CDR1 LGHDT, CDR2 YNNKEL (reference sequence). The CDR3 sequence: CASRAGTGVNNEQFF. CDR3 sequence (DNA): TGTGCCAGCAGGGCCGGGACAGGGGTTAACAATGAGCAGTTCTTC.